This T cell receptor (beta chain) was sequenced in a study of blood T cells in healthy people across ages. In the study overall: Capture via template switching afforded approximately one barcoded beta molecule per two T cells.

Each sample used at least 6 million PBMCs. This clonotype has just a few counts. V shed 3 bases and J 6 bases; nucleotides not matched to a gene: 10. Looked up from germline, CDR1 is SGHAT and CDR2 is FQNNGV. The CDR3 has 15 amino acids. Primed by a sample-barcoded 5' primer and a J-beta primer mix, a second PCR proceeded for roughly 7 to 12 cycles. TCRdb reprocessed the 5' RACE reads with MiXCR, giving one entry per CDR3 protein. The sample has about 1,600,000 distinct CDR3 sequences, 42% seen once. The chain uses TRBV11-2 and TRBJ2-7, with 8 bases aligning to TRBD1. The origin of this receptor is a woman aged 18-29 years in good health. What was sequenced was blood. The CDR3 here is CASSFFGTGHSEQYF. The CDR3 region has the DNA TGTGCCAGCAGCTTCTTTGGGACAGGACACTCCGAGCAGTACTTC. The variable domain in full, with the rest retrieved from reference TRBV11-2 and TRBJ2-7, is EAGVAQSPRYKIIEKRQSVAFWCNPISGHATLYWYQQILGQGPKLLIQFQNNGVVDDSQLPKDRFSAERLKGVDSTLKIQPAKLEDSAVYLCASSFFGTGHSEQYFGPGTRLTVT.